The T cell receptor beta chain described here comes from a study of blood T cells in healthy people across ages. There were healthy Caucasian individuals from Russia, aged roughly 6 to 90, serving as donors. The CDR3 runs to 16 residues. From germline, CDR1 is SGDLS and CDR2 YYNGEE. For the second PCR, which ran for about 7 to 11 cycles, a sample-barcoded 5' primer and a J-beta primer mix were used. TCRdb re-analysed the 5' RACE reads in MiXCR, keeping a single row per CDR3 protein. The repertoire has about 1.8 million distinct CDR3 sequences, 40% to 55% of them found once; the top ten carry roughly 2.1%. A word on this clonotype: The antigen is not known. At one end, the junction sequence differs from germline, possibly due to a read error.

Whole-study findings and limits: No one knew whether donors had CMV, which possibly confounded expanded clonotype changes.

The chain carries TRBV9 and TRBJ2-3; 7 bases match TRBD2. Sequenced: blood. The sequence was obtained from a woman aged 40 to 50 in good health. DNA for the CDR3: TGTGCCAGCAGCGCGCGGGGGACTTATAGCACAGATGCGCAGTATTTT. It codes for CASSARGTYSTDAQYF.